Below, one T cell receptor beta chain is given with its context. The study ran its PCR with 60 Vbeta and 13 Jbeta primers. Data came from immunoSEQ multiplex PCR; TCRdb stores just in-frame clones and leaves some out. The table includes fewer than 200,000 clones, 75% to 80% detected once. This specimen belongs to a study of cytomegalovirus exposure and HLA in healthy donors. This sequence originates from a woman aged 40 to 49 in good health and CMV-seropositive. Material for sequencing was PBMCs.

The CDR3 spells CSAYREENTEAFF. The CDR3 DNA sequence: TGCAGCGCCTACAGGGAAGAGAACACTGAAGCTTTCTTT. The chain combines TRBV29-1 with TRBJ1-1; possible D gene TRBD1, 6 bases. This CDR3 region has 13 residues. V dropped 7 bases and J dropped 1 base, with 13 bases sitting between them. CDR1 and CDR2 from the germline V gene are SQVTM and ANQGSEA.